Each of the 18 T cell receptor beta chains below was sequenced from the same sample in a study of T cells in localized non-small cell lung cancer. The method was immunoSEQ multiplex PCR; TCRdb's version includes in-frame clones alone and lacks a portion of them. Here the sample spans 70,000 to 90,000 clones, about 84% being singletons. The sequencing used peripheral blood, collected before any cancer treatment. All receptors derive from a female donor aged 60 or older with stage I lung adenocarcinoma.

The CDR3 DNA reads TGTGCCAGCAGCGATGGGGTTAGGCAGCCCCAGCATTTT. This codes for CASSDGVRQPQHF. The chain combines TRBV9 with TRBJ1-5, with D uncertain. The germline V and J ends were trimmed by 3 bases and 7 bases, with 11 bases remaining between them. CDR1 and CDR2 from the germline V gene are SGDLS and YYNGEE. The CDR3 spans 13 residues.

This chain connects TRBV5-1 to TRBJ2-2; 11 positions match TRBD1. Germline loops: CDR1 SGHRS, CDR2 YFSETQ. Trimming at V came to 4 bases and at J to 6 bases, leaving 5 bases not matched to a gene. This CDR3 contains 15 residues. CDR3 coding DNA: TGCGCCAGCAGCCCGGACAGGGGGCACGCCGGGGAGCTGTTTTTT. This encodes CASSPDRGHAGELFF.

The chain has TRBV11-1 and TRBJ2-1; TRBD2 is a possible D gene (5 bases). The CDR3 sequence is 13 residues long. V lost 7 bases to trimming and J lost 10 bases, with 17 bases between them. Germline V gives CDR1 SGHAT, CDR2 FQDESV (reference sequence). The CDR3 coding sequence is TGTGCCAGCACCCCCTCTGCTATAGCGGAGCAGTTCTTC. Translating gives CASTPSAIAEQFF.

For the CDR3, the DNA is TGTGCCAGCAGCCGGGGGGCTAGCGGGCGCCAAGAGACCCAGTACTTC. Translated, it gives CASSRGASGRQETQYF. The J gene is TRBJ2-5, the V gene TRBV11-2, with TRBD2 matching over 8 bases. With 5 bases clipped from V and 1 base from J, the junction kept 9 bases outside the gene matches. The CDR3 has 16 residues. The germline V gene encodes CDR1 SGHAT and CDR2 FQNNGV.

The CDR3 DNA is TGTGCCAGCAGTTACGGGACAATTCAGCCCCAGCATTTT. Translating gives CASSYGTIQPQHF. V and J are TRBV6-6 and TRBJ1-5, with D possibly TRBD1 on 6 matching bases. Germline values: CDR1 MNHNY, CDR2 SVGAGI (reference sequence). Trimming left V 2 bases short and J 6 bases short, with 8 bases between. CDR3 length: 13 residues.

The genes are TRBV13 and TRBJ2-1; 9 bases agree with TRBD2. Germline assignment: CDR1 PRHDT and CDR2 FYEKMQ (reference sequence). The CDR3 runs to 15 residues. J gave up 8 bases and V 1 base, and 6 bases lay outside the gene matches. The CDR3 region is CASSLAAGGPDEQFF. CDR3 DNA: TGTGCCAGCAGCTTAGCTGCGGGAGGGCCCGATGAGCAGTTCTTC.

In its sample, this clone was seen once. The genes are TRBV5-4 and TRBJ2-4; D not resolved. CDR3 size: 15 residues. Trimming shortened V by 0 bases and J by 0 bases, and 7 bases separated the two germline ends. Germline V gives CDR1 SGHNT, CDR2 YYREEE (reference sequence). The CDR3, as DNA: TGTGCCAGCAGCTTGGACCGCCCAGCCAAAAACATTCAGTACTTC. Protein: CASSLDRPAKNIQYF.

The V gene is TRBV6-6, the J gene TRBJ2-7; D perhaps matches TRBD1 (6 bases). Trimming took 6 bases from V and 4 from J, leaving 13 bases between them. The germline V gene encodes CDR1 MNHNY and CDR2 SVGAGI (reference sequence). The CDR3 length is 13 residues. The CDR3 region is CASSAGDKYEQYF. In DNA form, the CDR3 reads TGTGCCAGCAGCGCCGGGGACAAGTACGAGCAGTACTTC.

There are many counts of this clone. This sequence joins TRBV6-1 and TRBJ2-1; the D gene is possibly TRBD1 (8 bases). Germline V gives CDR1 MNHNS, CDR2 SASEGT. Trimming shortened V by 1 base and J by 3 bases, and 13 bases separated the two germline ends. The CDR3 has 16 residues. The CDR3 region is CASSEGTGGVYNEQFF. DNA of the CDR3: TGTGCCAGCAGTGAAGGAACAGGGGGGGTCTACAATGAGCAGTTCTTC.

The chain combines TRBV11-2 with TRBJ1-5; D gene uncertain. Trimming took off 1 base at V and 5 bases at J, with 12 bases between the two ends. The CDR3 totals 15 residues. Germline CDR1 SGHAT, CDR2 FQNNGV. Written as DNA, the CDR3 is TGTGCCAGCAGCTTAGGGCAGTGGGGTTATCAGCCCCAGCATTTT. As protein: CASSLGQWGYQPQHF.

The chain recombines TRBV27 with TRBJ1-2; D not certain. V was cut by 0 bases and J by 8 bases, with 13 bases left in between. This CDR3 comprises 14 residues. Germline V gene lookup returns CDR1 MNHEY and CDR2 SMNVEV (reference sequence). DNA of the CDR3: TGTGCCAGCAGTTTATCATCGAGGGTGGGAGGCTACACCTTC. It translates to CASSLSSRVGGYTF.

This rearrangement joins TRBV9 to TRBJ1-1, with D possibly being TRBD1 (6 bases). CDR3 length equals 18 residues. CDR1 and CDR2 from the germline V gene are SGDLS and YYNGEE. The V and J ends lost 2 bases and 4 bases respectively, with 24 bases between them. The CDR3 region is CASSVPPGVFFSCTEAFF. The CDR3 DNA reads as TGTGCCAGCAGCGTTCCCCCAGGGGTGTTCTTCTCGTGCACTGAAGCTTTCTTT.

This chain links TRBV30 with TRBJ2-5; 14 positions match TRBD2. There are 17 residues in the CDR3. After removal of 2 bases from V and 3 bases from J, the junction contained 8 bases not matched to a gene. Germline V gene lookup returns CDR1 GTSNPN and CDR2 SVGIG (reference sequence). In DNA form, the CDR3 reads TGTGCCTGGAGTTTCCTCAGGACTAGCGGGAGGAAAGAGACCCAGTACTTC. It yields the protein CAWSFLRTSGRKETQYF.

This chain connects TRBV6-5 to TRBJ2-3; 9 bases fit TRBD2. The J segment lost 9 bases and the V segment lost 7 bases, leaving 8 bases of the junction unmatched. This CDR3 has 13 amino acids. In germline, CDR1 is MNHEY, CDR2 SVGAGI. The CDR3 region has the DNA TGTGCCAGCAACCTAGCGGGAACCGGCACGCAGTATTTT. Its protein product is CASNLAGTGTQYF.

This clone was recorded once. The chain links TRBV7-8 to TRBJ1-6, with 7 bases matching TRBD1. Germline trimming cut 5 bases from V and 5 bases from J; bases unmatched to any gene: 0. CDR1 is SGHVS, CDR2 FQNEAQ, per germline. This CDR3 region has 13 residues. CDR3 loop: CASSQGDNSPLHF. In nucleotides, the CDR3 is TGTGCCAGCAGCCAGGGGGATAATTCACCCCTCCACTTT.

The chain combines TRBV15 with TRBJ1-2; D is undetermined. The germline V gene has CDR1 LNHNV and CDR2 YYDKDF (reference sequence). V lost 0 bases and J 9 bases, leaving 5 bases between the germline ends. The CDR3 has 11 amino acids. CDR3 nucleotides: TGTGCCACCAGCAGAGAAACCCGCTACACCTTC. Translating it yields CATSRETRYTF.

The genes are TRBV27 and TRBJ2-5; 9 bases agree with TRBD2. This CDR3 has 15 residues. V trimming: 10 bases; J trimming: 4 bases; junction bases outside the gene matches: 13. Germline assignment: CDR1 MNHEY and CDR2 SMNVEV (reference sequence). The CDR3 spells CATRGSGSYGETQYF. The CDR3, as DNA: TGTGCCACCCGGGGTAGCGGGAGCTACGGAGAGACCCAGTACTTC.

The rearrangement joins TRBV4-3 to TRBJ2-1; either TRBD1 or TRBD2 may supply D (5 bases each). Germline lookup yields CDR1 LGHNA and CDR2 YSLEER. With 4 bases removed from V and 2 bases from J, the gap between germline ends came to 12 bases. This CDR3 is built from 15 residues. This CDR3 is CASSLGTYPYNEQFF. The CDR3 bases are TGCGCCAGCAGCCTCGGGACGTATCCCTACAATGAGCAGTTCTTC.